The clone carrying this TCR beta chain appeared a single time. Antigen unknown. The record originates from a study of T cell responses to AZD1222 COVID-19 vaccine. The germline V gene encodes CDR1 MNHEY and CDR2 SVGAGI. Trimming took off 5 bases at V and 8 bases at J, with 16 bases between the two ends. The length of the CDR3 is 14 residues. The data were produced by immunoSEQ multiplex PCR, yet TCRdb's version contains in-frame clones alone and is incomplete. The sample includes 85,000 to 110,000 clones, less than 95% seen only once; the top ten take 4% to 5.5%. Study findings and constraints: Nearly half of spike-specific TCRs reportedly target variant regions that are unmutated in the B.1.351 and B.1.1.7 variants.

Here the sequenced sample was peripheral blood, taken on day 0 of AZD1222 vaccination. This chain connects TRBV6-5 to TRBJ2-1; no definite D call. The clonotype was recovered from an adult in good health. CDR3 DNA: TGTGCCAGCAGTCCCCCCCAACTACGGGATGAGCAGTTCTTC. Translated: CASSPPQLRDEQFF.